The 28 T cell receptor beta chains below come from one sample, sequenced in a study of control samples from healthy donors and cancer patients. Sequencing used immunoSEQ multiplex PCR; TCRdb keeps in-frame clones, though not all of them. Here the sample spans over 75,000 clones, about 85% being singletons. Sequenced material: blood. All receptors come from a man between 25 and 39 years old in good health.

The chain combines TRBV6-5 with TRBJ2-7; D might be TRBD1 (5 bases). V shed 5 bases and J shed 2 bases, with 16 bases lying between them. Germline CDR1 MNHEY, CDR2 SVGAGI. CDR3 size: 15 residues. CDR3 bases: TGTGCCAGCAGTCGACAGAAGGATACGCCCTACGAGCAGTACTTC. Amino acid sequence: CASSRQKDTPYEQYF.

The chain employs TRBV10-3 and TRBJ2-2, with TRBD1 identical over 9 bases. CDR3 size: 18 residues. V was pared by 10 bases and J by 4 bases, with 19 bases of the junction left unmatched. The V gene's germline CDR1 is ENHRY and CDR2 SYGVKD. CDR3 in DNA: TGTGCCACGAGAGACCCAACGGGACAGGGTAGATTCACCGGGGAGCTGTTTTTT. Its protein is CATRDPTGQGRFTGELFF.

The CDR3 sequence is CASSLRQGSYNEQFF. Here the CDR3 DNA reads TGTGCCAGCTCACTCCGACAGGGTTCCTACAATGAGCAGTTCTTC. The chain couples TRBV18 to TRBJ2-1, with 7 bases aligning to TRBD1. CDR1 and CDR2 from the germline V gene are KGHSH and LQKENI. The CDR3 consists of 15 residues. V lost 4 bases, J lost 1 base, and 4 bases stayed unmatched.

V is TRBV25-1 and J is TRBJ2-6; the D is unclear. The CDR3 extends over 15 amino acids. Trimming removed 2 bases at V and 0 bases at J, with 5 bases between. Germline V lookup: CDR1 MGHDK, CDR2 SYGVNS. The CDR3 spells CASSEGSSGANVLTF. The CDR3 nucleotides are TGTGCCAGCAGTGAAGGAAGCTCTGGGGCCAACGTCCTGACTTTC.

The chain uses TRBV19 and TRBJ2-2; a possible D gene is TRBD2 (6 bases). Germline CDR1 reads LNHDA; CDR2 reads SQIVND (reference sequence). The V end was cut by 8 bases, the J end by 1 base, with 14 bases between. The CDR3 sequence is 15 residues long. CDR3 in amino acids: CASAAGLLNTGELFF. CDR3 sequence (DNA): TGTGCCAGTGCCGCGGGACTGCTGAACACCGGGGAGCTGTTTTTT.

This CDR3 is CASSLQWAGTEAFF. DNA for the CDR3: TGTGCCAGCAGCCTACAGTGGGCCGGCACTGAAGCTTTCTTT. This chain connects TRBV6-2 or TRBV6-3 to TRBJ1-1; D unclear. Germline values: CDR1 MNHEY, CDR2 SVGEGT. There are 14 residues in the CDR3. V lost 6 bases and J lost 4, with 15 bases in between.

The CDR3 protein is CATSRVRGYSTDTQYF. DNA of the CDR3: TGTGCCACCAGCAGAGTGAGGGGCTATAGCACAGATACGCAGTATTTT. The chain joins TRBV15 to TRBJ2-3; either TRBD1 or TRBD2 may fit D (5 bases each). Per the germline V gene, CDR1 is LNHNV and CDR2 is YYDKDF (reference sequence). The V and J ends lost 1 base and 0 bases respectively, with 11 bases between them. This CDR3 region has 16 residues.

This chain links TRBV6-1 with TRBJ1-2, with a possible D match to TRBD1 (5 bases). Germline-derived CDR1 and CDR2 are MNHNS and SASEGT. V was pared by 3 bases and J by 9 bases, with 14 bases between. This CDR3 region has 13 residues. This chain's CDR3 is CASSDKMTDSYTF. CDR3 in DNA: TGTGCCAGCAGTGACAAAATGACGGACAGCTACACCTTC.

J is TRBJ2-7 and V is TRBV24-1; a weak D match, TRBD1 (6 bases). The CDR3 totals 16 residues. CDR1 KGHDR and CDR2 SFDVKD come from the germline V gene. V was shortened by 4 bases and J by 6 bases, with 21 bases between the two germline ends. CDR3: CATSETKSGTLSEQYF. In DNA, the CDR3 is TGTGCCACCAGTGAGACGAAATCCGGGACACTCTCCGAGCAGTACTTC.

The chain employs TRBV3-1 (or the pseudogene TRBV3-2) and TRBJ2-7, with 8 positions matching TRBD1. Unmatched junction bases numbered 3, after V lost 0 bases and J lost 2 bases. Per the germline V gene, CDR1 is LGHDT and CDR2 is YNNKEL (reference sequence). The CDR3 spans 15 residues. CDR3 sequence: CASSQDAQGAYEQYF. The CDR3 DNA sequence: TGTGCCAGCAGCCAAGACGCACAGGGGGCCTACGAGCAGTACTTC.

DNA of the CDR3: TGTGCCAGCAGGGCCTTGGGAGGCTATGGCTACACCTTC. Its translation: CASRALGGYGYTF. The gene calls are TRBV6-5 and TRBJ1-2; D remains ambiguous. Germline assignment: CDR1 MNHEY and CDR2 SVGAGI. V lost 6 bases and J lost 4, with 12 bases in between. This CDR3 spans 13 amino acids.

This clone was recorded only once. The gene calls are TRBV27 and TRBJ2-2; D is unclear. The CDR3 covers 13 residues. Germline values: CDR1 MNHEY, CDR2 SMNVEV (reference sequence). V lost 3 bases and J lost 9, with 11 bases in between. CDR3 loop: CASSFGSLRELFF. The DNA for the CDR3 is TGTGCCAGCAGTTTCGGATCTTTAAGGGAGCTGTTTTTT.

The chain employs TRBV30 and TRBJ1-6; no clear D. The germline gives CDR1 GTSNPN, CDR2 SVGIG (reference sequence). The CDR3 extends over 14 amino acids. Trimming cost V 3 bases and J 7 bases, with 13 bases left between them. The CDR3 region has the DNA TGTGCCTGGAGGGCCAGCGGGGAAAATTCACCCCTCCACTTT. Translation gives CAWRASGENSPLHF.

V and J are TRBV19 and TRBJ2-3; D not resolved. Germline V gene lookup returns CDR1 LNHDA and CDR2 SQIVND (reference sequence). CDR3 length: 14 residues. The V end lost 4 bases, the J end lost 6 bases, and 14 bases lay between the germline ends. The CDR3, as DNA: TGTGCCAGTAGTACCCAGCGTGACCGGGATACGCAGTATTTT. It codes for CASSTQRDRDTQYF.

This chain uses TRBV7-9 with TRBJ2-3; TRBD2 matches at 7 bases. V shed 5 bases and J 2 bases; nucleotides not matched to a gene: 16. Germline V gene lookup returns CDR1 SEHNR and CDR2 FQNEAQ (reference sequence). The CDR3 contains 18 residues. CDR3 sequence: CASSLDGRLASFTDTQYF. The CDR3 DNA reads as TGTGCCAGCAGCCTGGATGGGAGACTAGCCTCTTTCACAGATACGCAGTATTTT.

The chain uses TRBV7-8 and TRBJ2-5; D is tentatively TRBD1 or TRBD2 (5 bases each). CDR1 SGHVS and CDR2 FQNEAQ come from the germline V gene. The CDR3 contains 15 residues. The germline V and J ends were trimmed by 0 bases and 4 bases, with 12 bases remaining between them. The CDR3 region is CASSLASAGRETQYF. For the CDR3, the DNA is TGTGCCAGCAGCTTAGCGTCCGCAGGGAGAGAGACCCAGTACTTC.

In regard to this clone: Other DNA sequences in the same sample also yield this CDR3. The rearrangement links TRBV2 to TRBJ2-3, with TRBD2 matching 15 bases. Germline trimming cut 4 bases from V and 1 base from J; bases unmatched to any gene: 6. The CDR3 is 18 amino acids. The germline gives CDR1 SNHLY, CDR2 FYNNEI. CDR3 sequence reads: CASSAGTSGGRGTDTQYF. CDR3 sequence (DNA): TGTGCCAGCAGTGCGGGGACTAGCGGGGGGCGGGGCACAGATACGCAGTATTTT.

The chain combines TRBV7-9 with TRBJ2-1; D not certain. The V and J ends lost 1 base and 2 bases respectively, with 6 bases between them. Germline CDR1 and CDR2: SEHNR and FQNEAQ (reference sequence). CDR3 length: 14 amino acids. The CDR3 loop is CASSLGMTYNEQFF. The DNA of the CDR3 is TGTGCCAGCAGCTTAGGGATGACCTACAATGAGCAGTTCTTC.

The chain carries TRBV5-1 and TRBJ2-7; D ambiguous. From germline, CDR1 is SGHRS and CDR2 YFSETQ. The CDR3 totals 12 residues. The V end was cut by 6 bases, the J end by 4 bases, with 11 bases between. The CDR3 spells CASTGSHYEQYF. In DNA form, the CDR3 reads TGCGCCAGCACGGGCAGCCATTACGAGCAGTACTTC.

This clone was found once. Being one base from a much bigger clone, this may be a read error. The chain employs TRBV5-4 and TRBJ2-7; D not resolved. Germline V gene sequence: CDR1 SGHNT, CDR2 YYREEE (reference sequence). The CDR3 consists of 12 residues. The ends were cut back, 0 bases at V and 3 bases at J, with 4 bases in the middle. DNA of the CDR3: TGTGCCAGCAGCTTGGACATCTACGAGCAGTACTTC. It codes for CASSLDIYEQYF.

V usage is TRBV30 and J usage is TRBJ1-6, with 7 nucleotides matching TRBD1. The CDR3 has 14 amino acids. Germline CDR1 is GTSNPN and CDR2 is SVGIG (reference sequence). V was clipped by 0 bases and J by 10 bases; unmatched bases: 6. The CDR3 loop reads CAWSVGQGGSPLHF. DNA for the CDR3: TGTGCCTGGAGTGTAGGCCAGGGGGGATCACCCCTCCACTTT.

The V gene is TRBV3-1 (or the pseudogene TRBV3-2), the J gene TRBJ2-7, with unresolved D. Between the trimmed V and J ends, which lost 3 bases and 8 bases, there was a span of 8 bases. The CDR3 spans 11 residues. The germline CDR1 and CDR2 sequences are LGHDT and YNNKEL (reference sequence). CDR3 DNA: TGTGCCAGCAGCCAGGTTGACCAGCAGTACTTC. It yields the protein CASSQVDQQYF.

The chain employs TRBV27 and TRBJ1-2; 7 nucleotides agree with TRBD1. Germline V gene sequence: CDR1 MNHEY, CDR2 SMNVEV (reference sequence). Unmatched junction bases numbered 4, after V lost 5 bases and J lost 4 bases. The CDR3 is 13 amino acids. CDR3 in amino acids: CASSMGQSYGYTF. Here the CDR3 DNA reads TGTGCCAGCAGTATGGGACAGTCCTATGGCTACACCTTC.

V and J are TRBV28 and TRBJ1-6, with unresolved D. CDR1 is MDHEN and CDR2 is SYDVKM in the germline V gene. The CDR3 runs 12 residues. Trimming left V 5 bases short and J 9 bases short, with 8 bases between. The CDR3: CASSPHGSPLHF. The CDR3 nucleotides read TGTGCCAGCAGTCCCCATGGTTCACCCCTCCACTTT.

The chain has TRBV19 and TRBJ1-5; no definite D call. The CDR3 extends over 14 amino acids. V was trimmed by 5 bases and J by 5 bases, leaving 13 bases between them. CDR1 is LNHDA, CDR2 SQIVND, per germline (reference sequence). Here the CDR3 reads CASSDWAEDQPQHF. The CDR3 region has the DNA TGTGCCAGTAGTGATTGGGCAGAAGATCAGCCCCAGCATTTT.

The chain has TRBV27 and TRBJ2-7, with TRBD1 identical over 10 bases. The CDR3 runs 16 residues. In germline, CDR1 is MNHEY, CDR2 SMNVEV (reference sequence). J gave up 1 base and V 5 bases, and 8 bases lay outside the gene matches. CDR3 DNA: TGTGCCAGCAGTGCACGATCGGGACAGGGGTCCTACGAGCAGTACTTC. As protein: CASSARSGQGSYEQYF.

J is TRBJ1-5 and V is TRBV27; 7 bases fit TRBD1. Germline values: CDR1 MNHEY, CDR2 SMNVEV (reference sequence). Losses at the gene ends were 5 bases for V and 4 bases for J; bases not matched to a gene: 5. The CDR3 covers 14 residues. The CDR3 protein is CASSPDRVNQPQHF. CDR3 bases: TGTGCCAGCAGTCCCGACAGGGTAAATCAGCCCCAGCATTTT.

The chain couples TRBV3-1 (or the pseudogene TRBV3-2) to TRBJ2-5, with a tentative D call TRBD1 (5 bases). Germline V gene sequence: CDR1 LGHDT, CDR2 YNNKEL (reference sequence). V lost 3 bases, J lost 5 bases, and 7 bases lay in between. This CDR3 spans 12 amino acids. CDR3 sequence reads: CASSQGRETQYF. The CDR3 coding sequence is TGTGCCAGCAGCCAGGGGCGCGAGACCCAGTACTTC.